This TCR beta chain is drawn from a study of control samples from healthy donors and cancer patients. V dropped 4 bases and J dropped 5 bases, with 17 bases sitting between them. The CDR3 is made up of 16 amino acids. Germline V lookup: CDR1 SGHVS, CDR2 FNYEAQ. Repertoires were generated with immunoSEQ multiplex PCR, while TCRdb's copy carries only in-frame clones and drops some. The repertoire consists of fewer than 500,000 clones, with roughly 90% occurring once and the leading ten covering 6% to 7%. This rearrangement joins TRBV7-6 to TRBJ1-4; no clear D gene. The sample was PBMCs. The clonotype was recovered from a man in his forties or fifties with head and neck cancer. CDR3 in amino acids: CASSSSVSRLNEKLFF. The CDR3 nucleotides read TGTGCCAGCAGCTCTAGTGTATCTCGCTTAAATGAAAAACTGTTTTTT.